This T cell receptor beta chain was found in a study of blood T cell repertoires in COVID-19. Trimming at V came to 6 bases and at J to 7 bases, leaving 6 bases not matched to a gene. The CDR3 consists of 13 residues. Assay used: immunoSEQ multiplex PCR; TCRdb lists only in-frame clones, some missing. The sample holds 300,000 to 350,000 clones, around nine tenths seen once. Cohort 3 recovery required two negative PCRs, clearance, or symptom resolution. This clone showed up many times. This clonotype originated in a man between 25 and 39 years old who had recovered from COVID-19. The sequencing input was PBMCs or T cells enriched from blood (not recorded which). The gene calls are TRBV12-3 or TRBV12-4 and TRBJ1-2, with TRBD1 identical over 9 bases. The chain's CDR3 is CASSLQGAGGYTF. DNA of the CDR3: TGTGCCAGCAGCCTACAGGGGGCGGGTGGCTACACCTTC.